This TCR beta chain was profiled in a study of T-cell memory formation after mild COVID-19. Points from the study as a whole: For second-wave clones that peaked at day 37, SARS-CoV-2 specificity went unverified. There were some responding clones in pre-infection memory, which suggested that cross-reactive memory had joined.

This clonotype has more than one count but fewer than ten. Its antigen is not known. TCRdb re-called the 5' RACE reads with MiXCR, one entry per CDR3 protein. The table lists about 340,000 distinct CDR3 sequences, 10% to 15% of them singletons, with over 20% in the top ten. This CDR3 is built from 15 residues. V lost 5 bases to trimming and J lost 7 bases, with 18 bases between them. The germline gives CDR1 MNHNY, CDR2 SVGAGI (reference sequence). The sequence was collected from a man between 18 and 29 years old who had mild COVID-19 (a few samples of this study predate the infection). Cell type and time point are not known. The chain joins TRBV6-6 to TRBJ1-5; the D gene is possibly TRBD1 (6 bases). The sequencing input was PBMCs or a T cell subset sorted from them (not recorded which). CDR3 protein: CASSRDGGASQPQHF. In DNA form, the CDR3 reads TGTGCCAGCAGTCGAGATGGGGGGGCGAGCCAGCCCCAGCATTTT.